This T cell receptor (beta chain) is from a study of blood T cells in healthy people across ages. Combining a sample-barcoded 5' primer with a J-beta primer mix, a second PCR ran for about 7 to 11 cycles. Each cDNA molecule received a tag from a template-switch adaptor that had 12 random nucleotides. MiXCR, run by TCRdb on the 5' RACE reads, gives a single entry per CDR3 protein. The sample has 1.5 million or so distinct CDR3 sequences; roughly 43% are singletons. General observations from the study: The study found more naive CD4+ cells and higher diversity in long-lived than aged donors. The fall in TCR beta diversity per million T cells was roughly linear with age.

Comment on this clonotype: The antigen remains unidentified.

The extraction recovered at least 5 micrograms of total RNA per sample. The CDR3 has 16 amino acids. The V gene's germline CDR1 is SGHTA and CDR2 FQGNSA. V lost 1 base, J lost 2 bases, and 15 bases lay in between. Material for sequencing was blood. The gene calls are TRBV7-2 and TRBJ2-7, with D possibly TRBD2 on 5 matching bases. The source of this sequence is a woman aged 18-29 years in good health. CDR3: CASSLGSGSQTYEQYF. The CDR3 DNA is TGTGCCAGCAGCTTAGGATCGGGGTCCCAGACCTACGAGCAGTACTTC.